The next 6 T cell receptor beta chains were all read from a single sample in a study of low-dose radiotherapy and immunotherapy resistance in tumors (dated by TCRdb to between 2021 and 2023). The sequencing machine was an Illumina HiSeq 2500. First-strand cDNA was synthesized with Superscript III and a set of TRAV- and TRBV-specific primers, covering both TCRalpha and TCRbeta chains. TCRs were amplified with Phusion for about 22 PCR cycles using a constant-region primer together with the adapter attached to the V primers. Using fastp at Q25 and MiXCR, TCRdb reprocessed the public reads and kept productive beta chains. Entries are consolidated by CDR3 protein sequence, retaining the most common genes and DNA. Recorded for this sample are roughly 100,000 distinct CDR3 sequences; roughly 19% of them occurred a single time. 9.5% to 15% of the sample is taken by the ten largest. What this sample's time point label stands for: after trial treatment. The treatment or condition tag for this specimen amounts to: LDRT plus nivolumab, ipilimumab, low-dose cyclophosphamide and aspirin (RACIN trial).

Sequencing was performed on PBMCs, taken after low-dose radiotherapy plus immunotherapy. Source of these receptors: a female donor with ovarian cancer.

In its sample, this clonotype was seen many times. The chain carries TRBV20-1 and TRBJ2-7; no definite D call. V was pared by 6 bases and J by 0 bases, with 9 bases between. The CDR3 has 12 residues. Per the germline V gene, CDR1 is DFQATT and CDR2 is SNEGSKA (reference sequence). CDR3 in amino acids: CSAPSSSYEQYF. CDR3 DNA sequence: TGCAGTGCCCCTTCGAGCTCCTACGAGCAGTACTTC.

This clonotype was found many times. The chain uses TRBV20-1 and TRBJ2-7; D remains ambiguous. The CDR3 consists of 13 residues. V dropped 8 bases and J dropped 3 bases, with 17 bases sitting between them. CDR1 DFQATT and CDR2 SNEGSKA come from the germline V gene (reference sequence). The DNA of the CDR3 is TGCAGTACCATCAACCCTCACAGCTACGAGCAGTACTTC. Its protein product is CSTINPHSYEQYF.

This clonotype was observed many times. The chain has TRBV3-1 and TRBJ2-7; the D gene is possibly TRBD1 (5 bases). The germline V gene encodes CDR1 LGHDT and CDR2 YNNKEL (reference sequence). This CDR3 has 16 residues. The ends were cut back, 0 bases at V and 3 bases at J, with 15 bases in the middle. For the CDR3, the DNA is TGTGCCAGCAGCCAAGATCAGAGGCAGGGAATCTACGAGCAGTACTTC. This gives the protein CASSQDQRQGIYEQYF.

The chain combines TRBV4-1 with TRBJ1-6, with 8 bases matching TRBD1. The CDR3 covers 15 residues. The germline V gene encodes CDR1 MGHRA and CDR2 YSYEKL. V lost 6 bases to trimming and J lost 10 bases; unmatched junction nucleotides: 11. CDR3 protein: CASRNDRGPRSPLHF. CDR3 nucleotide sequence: TGCGCCAGCAGGAATGACAGGGGCCCACGCTCACCCCTCCACTTT.

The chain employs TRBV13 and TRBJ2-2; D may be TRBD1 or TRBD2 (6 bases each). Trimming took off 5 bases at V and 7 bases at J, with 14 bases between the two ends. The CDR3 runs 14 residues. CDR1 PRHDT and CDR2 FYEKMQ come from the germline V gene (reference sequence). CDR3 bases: TGTGCCAGCAGCGACAACGGGGGCGTCGGGGAGCTGTTTTTT. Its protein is CASSDNGGVGELFF.

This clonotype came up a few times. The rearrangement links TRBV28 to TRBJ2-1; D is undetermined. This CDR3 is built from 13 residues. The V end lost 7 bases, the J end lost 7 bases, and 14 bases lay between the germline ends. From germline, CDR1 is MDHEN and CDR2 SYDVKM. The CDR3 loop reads CASNSLEGNEQFF. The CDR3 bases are TGTGCCAGCAACTCCCTAGAAGGGAATGAGCAGTTCTTC.